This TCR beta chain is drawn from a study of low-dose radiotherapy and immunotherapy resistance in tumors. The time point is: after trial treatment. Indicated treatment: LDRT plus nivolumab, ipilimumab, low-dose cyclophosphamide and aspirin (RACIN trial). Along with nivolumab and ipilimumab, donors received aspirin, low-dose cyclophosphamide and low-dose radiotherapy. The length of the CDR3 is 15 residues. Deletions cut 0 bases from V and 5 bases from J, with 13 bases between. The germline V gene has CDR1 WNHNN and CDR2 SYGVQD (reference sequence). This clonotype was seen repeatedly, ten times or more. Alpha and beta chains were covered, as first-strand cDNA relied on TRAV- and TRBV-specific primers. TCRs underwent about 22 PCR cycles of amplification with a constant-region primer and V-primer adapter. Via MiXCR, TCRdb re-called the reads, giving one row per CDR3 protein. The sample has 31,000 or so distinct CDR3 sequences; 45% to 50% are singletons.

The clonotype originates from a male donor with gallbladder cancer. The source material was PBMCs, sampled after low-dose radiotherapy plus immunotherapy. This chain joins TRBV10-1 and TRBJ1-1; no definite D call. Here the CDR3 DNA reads TGCGCCAGCAGTGAGTCGATAGGGATTGGGACTGAAGCTTTCTTT. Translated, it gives CASSESIGIGTEAFF.